The 9 T cell receptor beta chains in this list originate from one sample, sequenced in a study of blood T cell repertoires in COVID-19 (dated by TCRdb to 2020 to 2021). The library was built by means of the immunoSEQ multiplex PCR assay. Held by TCRdb, this immuneACCESS table contains in-frame sequences only and omits some clones. Under half of the omission traces to an unresolved V gene where checked; the cause of the rest is unknown. The sample table records about 260,000 clones; 70% to 90% of these occur just once. About 1% of the sample belongs to the ten largest clones. Material for sequencing was PBMCs or T cells enriched from blood (not recorded which). The receptors shown here come from a man over 45 who had been exposed to COVID-19.

Only one count was recorded for this clone. The chain couples TRBV18 to TRBJ2-7, with 7 bases that match TRBD1. In germline, CDR1 is KGHSH, CDR2 LQKENI. The CDR3 is made up of 14 amino acids. V shed 9 bases and J 4 bases; nucleotides not matched to a gene: 12. The CDR3 reads CASSGTATRYEQYV. The CDR3 coding sequence is TGTGCCAGTTCCGGGACAGCCACCCGTTACGAGCAGTACGTC.

The rearrangement uses TRBV13 and TRBJ1-5; 7 bases agree with TRBD1. Germline trimming cut 5 bases from V and 7 bases from J; bases unmatched to any gene: 2. Germline assignment: CDR1 PRHDT and CDR2 FYEKMQ (reference sequence). CDR3 length: 12 amino acids. As DNA, the CDR3 is TGTGCCAGCAGCCACAGGGGACAGCCCCAGCATTTT. This codes for CASSHRGQPQHF.

The chain joins TRBV5-1 to TRBJ2-5, with 8 bases identical to TRBD1. This CDR3 region has 14 residues. Germline assignment: CDR1 SGHRS and CDR2 YFSETQ. The junction had 8 bases not matched to a gene; V was cut back by 8 bases and J by 2 bases. In DNA, the CDR3 is TGCGCCAGTAACAGGGGGATGGGGCAAGAGACCCAGTACTTC. As protein: CASNRGMGQETQYF.

The gene calls are TRBV25-1 and TRBJ2-1; 8 bases are shared with TRBD1. The CDR3 has 15 residues. Germline CDR1 reads MGHDK; CDR2 reads SYGVNS. Trimming at V came to 3 bases and at J to 7 bases, leaving 8 bases not matched to a gene. This chain's CDR3 is CASSDGGRGRNEQFF. CDR3 nucleotide sequence: TGTGCCAGCAGTGACGGTGGCAGGGGGCGTAATGAGCAGTTCTTC.

The rearrangement joins TRBV12-3 or TRBV12-4 to TRBJ2-1; 8 nucleotides match TRBD2. The CDR3 is 13 amino acids. The V and J ends lost 3 bases and 6 bases, in that order; junction bases with no gene match: 1. The CDR3 coding sequence is TGTGCCAGCAGTTTCGGGACTAGCAATGAGCAGTTCTTC. It encodes CASSFGTSNEQFF.

This sequence joins TRBV5-4 and TRBJ2-6; possible D gene TRBD2, 5 bases. The germline CDR1 and CDR2 sequences are SGHNT and YYREEE (reference sequence). Trimming took off 0 bases at V and 4 bases at J, with 14 bases between the two ends. This CDR3 contains 17 residues. The CDR3 region is CASSLARATGGANVLTF. CDR3 sequence (DNA): TGTGCCAGCAGCTTGGCTCGTGCCACGGGAGGGGCCAACGTCCTGACTTTC.

J is TRBJ2-7 and V is TRBV6-6; D gene uncertain. The CDR3 runs 15 residues. V lost 0 bases and J 0 bases, leaving 9 bases between the germline ends. Germline lookup yields CDR1 MNHNY and CDR2 SVGAGI (reference sequence). CDR3 in DNA: TGTGCCAGCAGTTACTCAATCTCCCCCTCCTACGAGCAGTACGTC. Protein sequence: CASSYSISPSYEQYV.

The chain has TRBV29-1 and TRBJ2-5; D call uncertain. Germline V lookup: CDR1 SQVTM, CDR2 ANQGSEA. The germline V and J ends were trimmed by 4 bases and 1 base, with 7 bases remaining between them. This CDR3 spans 12 amino acids. This CDR3 reads CSVAVPQETQYF. In DNA, the CDR3 is TGCAGCGTTGCAGTCCCCCAAGAGACCCAGTACTTC.

V and J are TRBV6-5 and TRBJ2-5; 8 positions agree with TRBD2. In germline, CDR1 is MNHEY, CDR2 SVGAGI. The CDR3 runs 14 residues. V was pared by 7 bases and J by 5 bases, with 9 bases of the junction left unmatched. The CDR3 loop reads CASKESGGRETQYF. CDR3 bases: TGTGCCAGCAAGGAGAGCGGGGGTCGGGAGACCCAGTACTTC.